Listed below are T cell receptor beta chains from one sample, sequenced in a study of spatial heterogeneity in lung cancer. TCRdb recomputed calls from the 5' RACE reads with MiXCR, one row per CDR3 protein. The table lists roughly 11,000 distinct CDR3 sequences, approximately 15% of them singletons, with roughly 16% in the top ten. The starting material was lung tumor tissue, obtained at surgery. These receptor sequences come from a male donor with early-stage non-small cell lung cancer. CDR3s include the opening cysteine and the closing phenylalanine or tryptophan.

>TRBV18|12|TRBJ2-7
CASSPGGSEQYF
>TRBV18|15|TRBJ1-5
CASSPDRDGNQPQHF
>TRBV11-3|18|TRBJ1-5
CASSLGGGQSSGAQPQHF
>TRBV7-2|14|TRBJ2-3
CASSLGLASDTQYF
>TRBV20-1|12|TRBJ2-5
CSALPNQETQYF
>TRBV3-1|16|TRBJ1-2
CASSQGLFQANYGYTF
>TRBV27|12|TRBJ1-1
CASSLGTGRAFF
>TRBV7-9|14|TRBJ2-7
CASSLTGGSYEQYF
>TRBV28|14|TRBJ1-1
CASSFGTMGVEAFF
>TRBV12-3/TRBV12-4|15|TRBJ2-5
CASSQLDAIQETQYF
>TRBV2|14|TRBJ2-2
CASRRGANTGELFF
>TRBV21-1|15|TRBJ2-1
CASSKGAPSPREQFF
>TRBV14|16|TRBJ2-1
CASSPRGLITYNEQFF
>TRBV12-3/TRBV12-4|14|TRBJ1-6
CASTGRTANSPLHF
>TRBV20-1|14|TRBJ2-5
CSARDRQGSETQYF
>TRBV5-5|16|TRBJ2-1
CASSPLTSGGADEQFF
>TRBV28|11|TRBJ1-3
CASRGRDTIYF
>TRBV29-1|12|TRBJ2-5
CSVVLSRASQYF
>TRBV11-1|14|TRBJ2-7
CASSSTDRVSPQYF
>TRBV6-2/TRBV6-3|16|TRBJ2-5
CASSYEIGQPQETQYF
>TRBV6-5|15|TRBJ1-2
CASSPGTGLLYGYTF
>TRBV27|18|TRBJ1-6
CASSLRLRGGSYNSPLHF
>TRBV6-1|15|TRBJ2-2
CASSEGTGNTGELFF
>TRBV5-1|13|TRBJ2-1
CASSGGTGDEQFF
>TRBV7-2|15|TRBJ2-3
CASSFSTGTTDTQYF
>TRBV7-9|15|TRBJ1-4
CASSVTGTGQGKLFF
>TRBV5-8|16|TRBJ2-5
CASSNFVGTEQETQYF
>TRBV20-1|14|TRBJ2-3
CSAITGGGADTQYF
>TRBV28|15|TRBJ1-5
CASSQGQGLWQPQHF
>TRBV10-3|15|TRBJ2-7
CAISKGLAGSYEQYF
>TRBV20-1|13|TRBJ1-2
CSASNREGYGYTF
>TRBV27|14|TRBJ1-1
CASSLRGQGSEAFF
>TRBV28|13|TRBJ2-7
CASSLMASYEQYF
>TRBV6-2/TRBV6-3|14|TRBJ1-4
CASTTGTGDEKLFF
>TRBV28|12|TRBJ2-4
CASSLQRGMLYF
>TRBV9|15|TRBJ2-3
CASSVMGGLEDTQYF
>TRBV6-6|17|TRBJ2-5
CASSYPQMREGAETQYF
>TRBV7-2|13|TRBJ2-3
CAVGGYHTDTQYF
>TRBV7-8|16|TRBJ1-2
CASSPGAGGAGSGYTF
>TRBV6-5|14|TRBJ1-4
CASSYGTGYEKLFF
>TRBV20-1|14|TRBJ2-1
CSALMGGNYNEQFF